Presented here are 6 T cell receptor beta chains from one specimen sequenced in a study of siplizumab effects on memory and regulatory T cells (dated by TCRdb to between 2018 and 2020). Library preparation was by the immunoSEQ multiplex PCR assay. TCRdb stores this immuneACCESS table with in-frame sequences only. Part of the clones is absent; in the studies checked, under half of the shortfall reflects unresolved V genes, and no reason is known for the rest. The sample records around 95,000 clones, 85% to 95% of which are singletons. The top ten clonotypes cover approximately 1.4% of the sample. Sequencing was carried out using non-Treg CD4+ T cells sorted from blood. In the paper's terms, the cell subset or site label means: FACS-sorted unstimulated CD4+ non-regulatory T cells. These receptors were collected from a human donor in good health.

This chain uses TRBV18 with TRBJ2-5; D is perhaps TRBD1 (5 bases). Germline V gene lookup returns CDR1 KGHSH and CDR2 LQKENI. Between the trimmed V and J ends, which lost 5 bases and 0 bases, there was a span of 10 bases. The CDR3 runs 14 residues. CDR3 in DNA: TGTGCCAGCTCAAAGACAGCGTACCAAGAGACCCAGTACTTC. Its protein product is CASSKTAYQETQYF.

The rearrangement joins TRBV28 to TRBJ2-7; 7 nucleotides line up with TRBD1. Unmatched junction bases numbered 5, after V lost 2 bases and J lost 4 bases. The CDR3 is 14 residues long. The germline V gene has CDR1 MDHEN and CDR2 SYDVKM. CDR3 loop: CASSLEGALYEQYF. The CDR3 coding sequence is TGTGCCAGCAGTTTAGAGGGGGCGCTGTACGAGCAGTACTTC.

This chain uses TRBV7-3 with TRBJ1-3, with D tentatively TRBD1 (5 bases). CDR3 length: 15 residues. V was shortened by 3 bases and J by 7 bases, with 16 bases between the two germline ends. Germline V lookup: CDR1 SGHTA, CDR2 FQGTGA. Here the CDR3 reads CASSLEGRKGNTIYF. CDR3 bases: TGTGCCAGCAGCTTGGAGGGGCGTAAGGGGAACACCATATATTTT.

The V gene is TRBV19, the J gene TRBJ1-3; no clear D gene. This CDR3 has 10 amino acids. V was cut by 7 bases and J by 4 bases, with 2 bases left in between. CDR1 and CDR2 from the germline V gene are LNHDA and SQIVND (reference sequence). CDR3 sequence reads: CASTGNTIYF. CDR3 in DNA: TGTGCCAGTACGGGAAACACCATATATTTT.

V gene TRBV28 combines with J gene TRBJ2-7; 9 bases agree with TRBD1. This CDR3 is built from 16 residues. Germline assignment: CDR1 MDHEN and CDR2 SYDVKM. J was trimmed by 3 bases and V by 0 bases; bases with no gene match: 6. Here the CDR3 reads CASSLWRGTGRYEQYF. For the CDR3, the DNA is TGTGCCAGCAGTTTATGGAGAGGGACAGGGCGCTACGAGCAGTACTTC.

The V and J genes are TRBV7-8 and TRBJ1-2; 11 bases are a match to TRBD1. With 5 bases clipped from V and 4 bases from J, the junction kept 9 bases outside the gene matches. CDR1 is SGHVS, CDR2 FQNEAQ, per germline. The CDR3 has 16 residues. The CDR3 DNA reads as TGTGCCAGCAGCCGAACCTGGACAGGGGGCAGCTATGGCTACACCTTC. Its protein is CASSRTWTGGSYGYTF.